This T cell receptor (beta chain) originates from a study of T cell responses to AZD1222 COVID-19 vaccine. This clone showed up just once. Its antigen is undetermined. The protocol was immunoSEQ multiplex PCR, while the TCRdb copy is restricted to in-frame clones and leaves out a portion. This table has some 150,000 clones, 88% appearing once. Study results and limitations: Close to half of spike-specific TCRs reportedly recognize unmutated variant regions. There were mostly white British donors and more females than males, and clonal diversity was possibly underestimated.

The V end was cut by 1 base, the J end by 5 bases, with 15 bases between. The CDR3 covers 16 residues. CDR1 is LGHNA and CDR2 is YNFKEQ in the germline V gene. The sequenced sample was peripheral blood, obtained after recovery from COVID-19. J is TRBJ1-5 and V is TRBV4-2; D perhaps matches TRBD1 (5 bases). The TCR originated in an adult who had recovered from COVID-19. Written as DNA, the CDR3 is TGTGCCAGCAGCCAAGGCAGGGAGAGGGTCGATCAGCCCCAGCATTTT. Translated: CASSQGRERVDQPQHF.